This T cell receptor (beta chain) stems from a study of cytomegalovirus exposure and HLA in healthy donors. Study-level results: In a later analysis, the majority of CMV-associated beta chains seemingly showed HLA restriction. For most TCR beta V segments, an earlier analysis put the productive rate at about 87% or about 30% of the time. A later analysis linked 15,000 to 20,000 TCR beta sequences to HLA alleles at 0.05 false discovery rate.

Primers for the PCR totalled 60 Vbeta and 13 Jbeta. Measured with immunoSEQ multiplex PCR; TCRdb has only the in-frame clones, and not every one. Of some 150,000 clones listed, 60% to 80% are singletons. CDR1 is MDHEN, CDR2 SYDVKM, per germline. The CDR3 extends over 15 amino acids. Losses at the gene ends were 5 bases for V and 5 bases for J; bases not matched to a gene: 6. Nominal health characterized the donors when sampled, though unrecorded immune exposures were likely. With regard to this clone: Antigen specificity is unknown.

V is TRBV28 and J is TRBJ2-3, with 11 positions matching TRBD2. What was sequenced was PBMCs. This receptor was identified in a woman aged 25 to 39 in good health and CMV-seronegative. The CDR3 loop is CASSVSGGAGDTQYF. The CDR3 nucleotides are TGTGCCAGCAGTGTTAGCGGGGGGGCCGGAGATACGCAGTATTTT.